Shown below are 8 T cell receptor beta chains from a single sample sequenced in a study of Ad26.COV2.S vaccination and SARS-CoV-2 variants. Indicated treatment: around 19 received Ad26.COV2.S at low or high dose, single or two shots; several received placebo; per-sample allocation not given. Samples came from day 63 after the first vaccine or placebo injection. Sequencing was performed with immunoSEQ multiplex PCR; in TCRdb, only in-frame clones are kept and a portion is missing. This sample has roughly 400,000 clones; about 88% occur once, and the top ten carry about 1.9%. Sequenced material: peripheral blood, taken in a trial of Ad26.COV2.S vaccine versus placebo. The receptors here all came from a person between 18 and 65 years old who received the Ad26.COV2.S COVID-19 vaccine or a placebo.

The chain recombines TRBV30 with TRBJ1-1; D possibly corresponds to TRBD1 (6 bases). CDR1 is GTSNPN and CDR2 is SVGIG in the germline V gene (reference sequence). This CDR3 is 14 amino acids long. Trimming left V 5 bases short and J 1 base short, with 14 bases between. CDR3 nucleotide sequence: TGTGCCTGGGAACCCAGGGGTACGAACACTGAAGCTTTCTTT. Encoded protein: CAWEPRGTNTEAFF.

This rearrangement joins TRBV6-2 or TRBV6-3 to TRBJ2-1, with TRBD2 matching 9 bases. This CDR3 is 16 amino acids long. CDR1 MNHEY and CDR2 SVGEGT come from the germline V gene. Trimming took 5 bases from V and 1 from J; bases not matched to a gene: 6. In DNA, the CDR3 is TGTGCCAGCAGTCATCTAGCGGGACAATCCTACAATGAGCAGTTCTTC. Translated: CASSHLAGQSYNEQFF.

This clone was detected only once. The chain is built from TRBV4-2 and TRBJ2-6; 8 nucleotides align to TRBD1. Unmatched junction bases numbered 8, after V lost 1 base and J lost 0 bases. The CDR3 sequence is 19 residues long. Germline CDR1 and CDR2: LGHNA and YNFKEQ. The CDR3 bases are TGTGCCAGCAGCCAAGTAGGACAGGGAAAGGGCTCTGGGGCCAACGTCCTGACTTTC. This sequence encodes CASSQVGQGKGSGANVLTF.

For this clone: The same CDR3 arises from other DNA sequences in this sample as well. V and J are TRBV30 and TRBJ1-5; D might be TRBD1 (5 bases). The CDR3 is made up of 13 amino acids. V lost 0 bases to trimming and J lost 4 bases, with 7 bases between them. Germline V gives CDR1 GTSNPN, CDR2 SVGIG (reference sequence). CDR3 DNA: TGTGCCTGGAGTGTCCAGGGAAATCAGCCCCAGCATTTT. Protein sequence: CAWSVQGNQPQHF.

The chain joins TRBV12-3 or TRBV12-4 to TRBJ2-1, with a possible D match to TRBD2 (5 bases). CDR3 length: 13 amino acids. With 2 bases removed from V and 5 bases from J, the gap between germline ends came to 7 bases. The CDR3 DNA follows: TGTGCCAGCAGTTTACAGCGGAACAATGAGCAGTTCTTC. Protein sequence: CASSLQRNNEQFF.

The chain is built from TRBV3-1 (or the pseudogene TRBV3-2) and TRBJ2-1, with 7 bases that match TRBD1. V dropped 4 bases and J dropped 7; count of bases not matched to a gene: 1. The CDR3 is 12 amino acids. Germline CDR1 LGHDT, CDR2 YNNKEL (reference sequence). The CDR3 nucleotides are TGTGCCAGCAGCCCACAGGGGAATGAGCAGTTCTTC. This gives the protein CASSPQGNEQFF.

CDR3 amino acids: CASSQGASGTSSEQYF. The CDR3 nucleotides are TGTGCCAGCAGCCAAGGGGCTAGCGGGACGTCTAGCGAGCAGTACTTC. The chain carries TRBV3-1 (or the pseudogene TRBV3-2) and TRBJ2-7, with 9 bases matching TRBD2. This CDR3 has 16 amino acids. CDR1 is LGHDT, CDR2 YNNKEL, per germline (reference sequence). The ends lost 1 base at V and 6 bases at J; junction bases unmatched: 10.

The chain is built from TRBV2 and TRBJ2-3; 12 positions agree with TRBD2. Germline V gives CDR1 SNHLY, CDR2 FYNNEI. The V gene end was trimmed by 6 bases and the J gene end by 3 bases; junction bases not matched to a gene: 4. The CDR3 loop spans 15 amino acids. CDR3 sequence (DNA): TGTGCCAGCAGCCTTACTAGCGGGAGGACAGATACGCAGTATTTT. This codes for CASSLTSGRTDTQYF.